Below are 27 T cell receptor beta chains sequenced from a single sample in a study of CD8 T cells in ankylosing spondylitis. Findings and caveats of the study: Ankylosing spondylitis blood appeared to be characterized by a TCR beta motif of eight highly homologous variants.

TCRdb reanalysed the 5' RACE reads using MiXCR and keeps one entry per CDR3 protein. Among more than 600,000 distinct CDR3 sequences, around 17% were seen once, and the ten largest hold under 20%. These receptors' targets are unknown. Source material: blood, either unsorted or a sorted T cell fraction (not recorded which). Receptor source: a male donor with ankylosing spondylitis.

This clonotype was seen a handful of times. The V call is TRBV12-3 or TRBV12-4, the J call TRBJ1-4, with 10 bases lining up with TRBD1. V lost 8 bases and J lost 3; bases outside the gene matches: 3. The CDR3 extends over 14 amino acids. The CDR3 here is CASGDRGANEKLFF. DNA of the CDR3: TGTGCCAGCGGGGACAGGGGTGCTAATGAAAAACTGTTTTTT.

The V call is TRBV5-1, the J call TRBJ1-4; no definite D call. The length of the CDR3 is 13 residues. Germline assignment: CDR1 SGHRS and CDR2 YFSETQ. The ends were cut back, 5 bases at V and 7 bases at J, with 12 bases in the middle. The CDR3 sequence: CASSASGSEKLFF. The CDR3 DNA reads as TGCGCCAGCAGTGCGTCCGGGAGTGAAAAACTGTTTTTT.

The chain joins TRBV4-2 to TRBJ2-3; perhaps TRBD2 as D (6 bases). CDR1 and CDR2 (germline): LGHNA, YNFKEQ. This CDR3 region has 15 residues. V lost 8 bases, J lost 1 base, and 16 bases lay in between. CDR3 DNA: TGTGCCAGCCGGAGGAGGGACGGGGGCACAGATACGCAGTATTTT. It encodes CASRRRDGGTDTQYF.

The rearrangement uses TRBV12-3 or TRBV12-4 and TRBJ1-1, with 9 bases that match TRBD1. J was trimmed by 9 bases and V by 7 bases; bases with no gene match: 12. The CDR3 loop spans 14 amino acids. The CDR3 region is CASTIQGASEKAFF. The CDR3 DNA reads as TGTGCCAGCACCATACAGGGGGCATCCGAGAAAGCTTTCTTT.

This clonotype was picked up a small number of times. The chain employs TRBV12-3 or TRBV12-4 and TRBJ2-3; D remains ambiguous. This CDR3 is built from 14 residues. Trimming took off 4 bases at V and 0 bases at J, with 8 bases between the two ends. CDR3 in DNA: TGTGCCAGCAGTTGGGCGTTTAGCACAGATACGCAGTATTTT. It is translated as CASSWAFSTDTQYF.

The genes are TRBV5-4 and TRBJ2-6, with a possible D match to TRBD1 (6 bases). The length of the CDR3 is 16 residues. The ends were cut back, 3 bases at V and 3 bases at J, with 13 bases in the middle. Germline CDR1 and CDR2: SGHNT and YYREEE (reference sequence). The CDR3 spells CASSSFQGFGANVLTF. CDR3 nucleotides: TGTGCCAGCAGCTCCTTCCAGGGGTTTGGGGCCAACGTCCTGACTTTC. Full variable domain (remainder filled in from reference TRBV5-4 and TRBJ2-6): ETGVTQSPTHLIKTRGQQVTLRCSSQSGHNTVSWYQQALGQGPQFIFQYYREEENGRGNFPPRFSGLQFPNYSSELNVNALELDDSALYLCASSSFQGFGANVLTFGAGSRLTVL.

Only a few counts were recorded for this clonotype. The chain is built from TRBV5-1 and TRBJ2-1; D may be TRBD1 (6 bases). CDR1 and CDR2 (germline): SGHRS, YFSETQ. V lost 4 bases and J lost 5, with 13 bases in between. The CDR3 covers 14 residues. This CDR3 is CASSGSQGNNEQFF. The CDR3 DNA reads TGCGCCAGCAGCGGGTCCCAGGGGAACAATGAGCAGTTCTTC.

The gene calls are TRBV5-6 and TRBJ2-7, with 9 bases lining up with TRBD2. The CDR3 length is 16 residues. Germline values: CDR1 SGHDT, CDR2 YYEEEE. The junction had 10 bases not matched to a gene; V was cut back by 4 bases and J by 2 bases. The chain's CDR3 is CASSSVAGERTYEQYF. CDR3 bases: TGTGCCAGCAGCAGTGTAGCGGGAGAAAGGACCTACGAGCAGTACTTC.

In this sample, this clonotype turned up once. This chain joins TRBV20-1 and TRBJ1-2, with D possibly TRBD1 on 6 matching bases. Trimming took 4 bases from V and 1 from J, leaving 19 bases between them. The CDR3 extends over 16 amino acids. Looked up from germline, CDR1 is DFQATT and CDR2 is SNEGSKA (reference sequence). The CDR3 sequence is CSATTPGGALNYGYTF. The CDR3 region has the DNA TGCAGTGCTACCACCCCTGGGGGGGCCCTTAACTATGGCTACACCTTC.

The chain is built from TRBV4-3 and TRBJ1-3, with D unclear. The V gene's germline CDR1 is LGHNA and CDR2 YSLEER. V dropped 0 bases and J dropped 2 bases, with 8 bases sitting between them. This CDR3 contains 15 residues. The CDR3 nucleotides are TGCGCCAGCAGCCAAGATGGCGGAGCTGGAAACACCATATATTTT. Amino acids: CASSQDGGAGNTIYF.

In its sample, this clonotype was seen a few times. The chain joins TRBV27 to TRBJ1-1, with 10 nucleotides matching TRBD1. The trim removed 0 bases at V and 2 bases at J, leaving 6 bases unmatched. The CDR3 has 17 residues. Per germline, CDR1 MNHEY and CDR2 SMNVEV (reference sequence). The CDR3 spells CASSLSLRQGANTEAFF. For the CDR3, the DNA is TGTGCCAGCAGTTTATCCCTTAGACAGGGGGCAAACACTGAAGCTTTCTTT.

V gene TRBV4-3 combines with J gene TRBJ2-3; TRBD2 aligns across 11 bases. The germline gives CDR1 LGHNA, CDR2 YSLEER. The CDR3 contains 16 residues. V was pared by 0 bases and J by 3 bases, with 2 bases of the junction left unmatched. CDR3 DNA: TGCGCCAGCAGCCAAGAGTCTAGCGGGAGGACAGATACGCAGTATTTT. It is translated as CASSQESSGRTDTQYF.

This chain joins TRBV12-3 or TRBV12-4 and TRBJ2-3; 13 nucleotides match TRBD2. After removal of 2 bases from V and 6 bases from J, the junction contained 5 bases not matched to a gene. The CDR3 is made up of 16 amino acids. Here the CDR3 reads CASSLTSGGAGDTQYF. The CDR3, as DNA: TGTGCCAGCAGTTTAACTAGCGGGGGGGCCGGGGATACGCAGTATTTT.

This clonotype has more than one count but fewer than ten. The chain uses TRBV12-3 or TRBV12-4 and TRBJ2-5; TRBD1 matches at 11 bases. The CDR3 consists of 16 residues. After removal of 1 base from V and 4 bases from J, the junction contained 5 bases not matched to a gene. This CDR3 reads CASSLGTGGFVETQYF. The CDR3 nucleotides read TGTGCCAGCAGTTTAGGGACAGGGGGCTTTGTAGAGACCCAGTACTTC.

The V call is TRBV11-2, the J call TRBJ2-1, with 7 bases identical to TRBD1. The CDR3 is made up of 15 amino acids. V lost 3 bases to trimming and J lost 2 bases; unmatched junction nucleotides: 4. In germline, CDR1 is SGHAT, CDR2 FQNNGV. Here the CDR3 DNA reads TGTGCCAGCAGCTTTAACAGGGGTACCTACAATGAGCAGTTCTTC. This translates into CASSFNRGTYNEQFF.

J is TRBJ1-6 and V is TRBV18; 7 bases are shared with TRBD1. The CDR3 has 16 amino acids. The V segment lost 0 bases and the J segment 4 bases; nucleotides outside the gene matches: 3. Germline CDR1 is KGHSH and CDR2 is LQKENI. The CDR3 nucleotides read TGTGCCAGCTCACCACCGGGACAGAGGTATAATTCACCCCTCCACTTT. Its protein product is CASSPPGQRYNSPLHF.

V is TRBV9 and J is TRBJ2-2; a possible D gene is TRBD1 (5 bases). The CDR3 consists of 17 residues. Trimming shortened V by 1 base and J by 4 bases, and 17 bases separated the two germline ends. Germline V gene sequence: CDR1 SGDLS, CDR2 YYNGEE. CDR3 nucleotide sequence: TGTGCCAGCAGCGTACTTACGAGCGCAGGGCGCACCGGGGAGCTGTTTTTT. Protein: CASSVLTSAGRTGELFF. Filled out from reference TRBV9 and TRBJ2-2, the complete variable domain reads DSGVTQTPKHLITATGQRVTLRCSPRSGDLSVYWYQQSLDQGLQFLIQYYNGEERAKGNILERFSAQQFPDLHSELNLSSLELGDSALYFCASSVLTSAGRTGELFFGEGSRLTVL.

The V and J genes are TRBV7-8 and TRBJ1-5; 8 nucleotides align to TRBD1. Germline V gives CDR1 SGHVS, CDR2 FQNEAQ. Unmatched junction bases numbered 6, after V lost 5 bases and J lost 3 bases. The CDR3 spans 15 residues. The CDR3: CASSRGTGTNQPQHF. The CDR3 nucleotides read TGTGCCAGCAGCCGAGGGACAGGCACCAATCAGCCCCAGCATTTT.

This clonotype was counted a single time. The chain employs TRBV27 and TRBJ1-2; D unresolved. Trimming left V 5 bases short and J 3 bases short, with 13 bases between. This CDR3 has 14 residues. Germline V gene lookup returns CDR1 MNHEY and CDR2 SMNVEV (reference sequence). The CDR3 bases are TGTGCCAGCAGTCCCCAGCAACCCCACTATGGCTACACCTTC. Its translation is CASSPQQPHYGYTF.

The chain couples TRBV18 to TRBJ2-7; 10 nucleotides align to TRBD2. The CDR3 spans 16 residues. With V trimmed by 2 bases and J by 6 bases, 10 bases remained unmatched. CDR1 KGHSH and CDR2 LQKENI come from the germline V gene. The CDR3 is CASSPAGASGSGEQYF. The CDR3 region has the DNA TGTGCCAGCTCACCAGCCGGTGCTAGCGGGAGTGGCGAGCAGTACTTC. The variable domain in full, with the rest retrieved from reference TRBV18 and TRBJ2-7, is NAGVMQNPRHLVRRRGQEARLRCSPMKGHSHVYWYRQLPEEGLKFMVYLQKENIIDESGMPKERFSAEFPKEGPSILRIQQVVRGDSAAYFCASSPAGASGSGEQYFGPGTRLTVT.

This clonotype was detected ten times or more. The rearrangement links TRBV12-3 or TRBV12-4 to TRBJ1-5; D unresolved. Trimming removed 3 bases at V and 4 bases at J, with 10 bases between. The CDR3 covers 14 residues. The CDR3 DNA is TGTGCCAGCAGTTTGAGTTGGAAGAATCAGCCCCAGCATTTT. It is translated as CASSLSWKNQPQHF.

This clonotype was seen a few times. This chain connects TRBV25-1 to TRBJ1-4; maybe TRBD1 (5 bases). CDR3 length equals 16 residues. Germline CDR1 is MGHDK and CDR2 is SYGVNS. V lost 7 bases to trimming and J lost 7 bases, with 22 bases between them. Here the CDR3 reads CASTTGTTARTEKLFF. In DNA, the CDR3 is TGTGCCAGCACCACCGGGACGACGGCGCGTACTGAAAAACTGTTTTTT. Using reference TRBV25-1 and TRBJ1-4 for the parts outside the CDR3, the full variable domain is EADIYQTPRYLVIGTGKKITLECSQTMGHDKMYWYQQDPGMELHLIHYSYGVNSTEKGDLSSESTVSRIRTEHFPLTLESARPSHTSQYLCASTTGTTARTEKLFFGSGTQLSVL.

This clonotype came up many times. The chain combines TRBV6-5 with TRBJ2-3; no reliable D call. CDR1 is MNHEY, CDR2 SVGAGI, per germline. The CDR3 spans 15 residues. The V gene lost 4 bases and the J gene lost 0 bases, with 11 bases spanning the gap. In nucleotides, the CDR3 is TGTGCCAGCAGTTTGAAAGGGCCTAGCACAGATACGCAGTATTTT. It codes for CASSLKGPSTDTQYF.

The chain couples TRBV4-1 to TRBJ2-2; 10 bases are shared with TRBD2. Per the germline V gene, CDR1 is MGHRA and CDR2 is YSYEKL. J lost 7 bases, V lost 3 bases, and 20 bases had no gene match. This CDR3 is 20 amino acids long. The CDR3 reads CASSHRAGGPNPPVVGELFF. The CDR3 DNA sequence: TGCGCCAGCAGCCATAGAGCGGGGGGGCCAAACCCCCCTGTGGTCGGGGAGCTGTTTTTT.

This chain connects TRBV29-1 to TRBJ1-1; 11 bases map to TRBD1. From germline, CDR1 is SQVTM and CDR2 ANQGSEA. After removal of 7 bases from V and 5 bases from J, the junction contained 6 bases not matched to a gene. This CDR3 has 13 amino acids. The CDR3 reads CSGRDRGGTEAFF. DNA for the CDR3: TGCAGCGGCCGGGACAGGGGGGGGACTGAAGCTTTCTTT.

In its sample, this clonotype was seen a few times. The chain carries TRBV12-3 or TRBV12-4 and TRBJ2-3; D might be TRBD2 (5 bases). The CDR3 sequence is 16 residues long. V lost 6 bases, J lost 0 bases, and 16 bases lay in between. This chain's CDR3 is CASSRDPQLSTDTQYF. CDR3 in DNA: TGTGCCAGCAGCCGGGATCCACAGCTGAGCACAGATACGCAGTATTTT.

The chain uses TRBV10-3 and TRBJ1-2; D might be TRBD1 (6 bases). Germline assignment: CDR1 ENHRY and CDR2 SYGVKD. The CDR3 has 12 residues. V was shortened by 2 bases and J by 8 bases, with 9 bases between the two germline ends. DNA of the CDR3: TGTGCCATCAGTGAGGCCAGGGGAGGCTACACCTTC. Residues: CAISEARGGYTF.